One and the same sample provided the 18 T cell receptor beta chains below, sequenced in a study of T cell repertoires in cytomegalovirus infection. TCRdb re-analysed the reads in MiXCR, keeping a single row per CDR3 protein. The sample consists of under 50,000 distinct CDR3 sequences, 20% to 25% of them appearing once. Their specific antigens are unknown. Source: CD8+ T cells from cultured PBMCs, taken from culture after CMV antigen stimulation. The receptors shown here come from a human donor in good health (CMV status not recorded). Some clones in this sample may be carry-over from other donors' samples.

This clonotype has just a few counts. This sequence joins TRBV27 and TRBJ2-3; the D gene is possibly TRBD2 (6 bases). The CDR3 consists of 16 residues. V was cut by 0 bases and J by 2 bases, with 12 bases left in between. CDR1 MNHEY and CDR2 SMNVEV come from the germline V gene (reference sequence). In DNA form, the CDR3 reads TGTGCCAGCAGTTTATCGGTACGGGGGTCCACAGATACGCAGTATTTT. Encoded protein: CASSLSVRGSTDTQYF.

The rearrangement links TRBV7-6 to TRBJ1-1, with D perhaps matching TRBD1 (6 bases). V lost 9 bases and J 5 bases, leaving 13 bases between the germline ends. CDR3 length: 12 residues. Germline CDR1 and CDR2: SGHVS and FNYEAQ. This CDR3 reads CASSRGRTEAFF. DNA for the CDR3: TGTGCCAGTTCACGGGGGCGAACTGAAGCTTTCTTT. Full variable domain (remainder filled in from reference TRBV7-6 and TRBJ1-1): GAGVSQSPRYKVTKRGQDVALRCDPISGHVSLYWYRQALGQGPEFLTYFNYEAQQDKSGLPNDRFSAERPEGSISTLTIQRTEQRDSAMYRCASSRGRTEAFFGQGTRLTVV.

V is TRBV7-8 and J is TRBJ1-2; D perhaps matches TRBD1 (6 bases). The CDR3 runs 14 residues. V gave up 1 base and J gave up 3 bases, with 9 bases separating them. Germline V gene lookup returns CDR1 SGHVS and CDR2 FQNEAQ. The CDR3 protein is CASSLEAGDYGYTF. CDR3 nucleotides: TGTGCCAGCAGCTTAGAGGCAGGGGACTATGGCTACACCTTC.

The chain links TRBV6-6 to TRBJ2-5; 10 bases are shared with TRBD1. Germline CDR1 is MNHNY and CDR2 is SVGAGI (reference sequence). There are 14 residues in the CDR3. The V gene end was trimmed by 6 bases and the J gene end by 5 bases; junction bases not matched to a gene: 6. CDR3 sequence (DNA): TGTGCCAGCAGGTCCGGGACAGGGGTCGAGACCCAGTACTTC. Amino acid sequence: CASRSGTGVETQYF.

This chain joins TRBV7-6 and TRBJ2-1; the D is unclear. CDR3 length equals 14 residues. Germline values: CDR1 SGHVS, CDR2 FNYEAQ. Trimming stripped 4 bases from V and 3 bases from J, with 10 bases between. CDR3 region: CASSSGGLYNEQFF. CDR3 nucleotide sequence: TGTGCCAGCAGCTCCGGTGGCCTCTACAATGAGCAGTTCTTC. Combining the CDR3 with reference TRBV7-6 and TRBJ2-1 gives the whole variable domain GAGVSQSPRYKVTKRGQDVALRCDPISGHVSLYWYRQALGQGPEFLTYFNYEAQQDKSGLPNDRFSAERPEGSISTLTIQRTEQRDSAMYRCASSSGGLYNEQFFGPGTRLTVL.

A few counts support this clonotype. This chain uses TRBV19 with TRBJ2-7; 9 bases agree with TRBD2. Losses at the gene ends were 7 bases for V and 3 bases for J; bases not matched to a gene: 4. CDR3 length equals 13 residues. Germline lookup yields CDR1 LNHDA and CDR2 SQIVND (reference sequence). The CDR3 DNA follows: TGTGCCAGTACTAGCGGGATTAGCTACGAGCAGTACTTC. Its protein is CASTSGISYEQYF.

The chain uses TRBV7-6 and TRBJ2-1; D call uncertain. This CDR3 has 13 amino acids. Germline lookup yields CDR1 SGHVS and CDR2 FNYEAQ. Trimming cost V 7 bases and J 5 bases, with 12 bases left between them. CDR3 loop: CASTQGRDNEQFF. The CDR3 bases are TGTGCCAGCACCCAAGGGCGCGACAATGAGCAGTTCTTC. Together with reference TRBV7-6 and TRBJ2-1, the CDR3 gives the full variable domain: GAGVSQSPRYKVTKRGQDVALRCDPISGHVSLYWYRQALGQGPEFLTYFNYEAQQDKSGLPNDRFSAERPEGSISTLTIQRTEQRDSAMYRCASTQGRDNEQFFGPGTRLTVL.

This clonotype was observed a handful of times. The chain uses TRBV29-1 and TRBJ2-5; tentatively, D is TRBD2 (5 bases). Germline CDR1 SQVTM, CDR2 ANQGSEA. Trimming pared 1 base from V and 5 bases from J, leaving 14 bases between. This CDR3 is 14 amino acids long. The CDR3 nucleotides read TGCAGCGTTGAAGGACGACGGGAAGGGGAGACCCAGTACTTC. Protein: CSVEGRREGETQYF.

Only a few counts were recorded for this clonotype. The rearrangement joins TRBV28 to TRBJ2-1; 8 bases map to TRBD1. The V gene's germline CDR1 is MDHEN and CDR2 SYDVKM. This CDR3 is built from 17 residues. The J segment lost 2 bases and the V segment lost 3 bases, leaving 9 bases of the junction unmatched. DNA for the CDR3: TGTGCCAGCAGTTTTGGGGGTGCAGGGGGCCCCTACAATGAGCAGTTCTTC. Its protein product is CASSFGGAGGPYNEQFF.

The chain uses TRBV29-1 and TRBJ2-1, with TRBD2 identical over 11 bases. Germline V gene data show CDR1 as SQVTM and CDR2 as ANQGSEA. The CDR3 extends over 15 amino acids. The J segment lost 8 bases and the V segment lost 3 bases, leaving 9 bases of the junction unmatched. CDR3 residues: CSVDGSSGRRYEQFF. The CDR3 DNA follows: TGCAGCGTTGACGGTTCTAGCGGGAGGAGGTATGAGCAGTTCTTC.

This clonotype turned up a few times. This chain links TRBV7-2 with TRBJ2-7; D is undetermined. The CDR3 extends over 13 amino acids. V dropped 6 bases and J dropped 1 base, with 10 bases sitting between them. Per the germline V gene, CDR1 is SGHTA and CDR2 is FQGNSA. CDR3: CASRGGSSYEQYF. The CDR3 nucleotides read TGTGCCAGCAGGGGTGGTTCGTCCTACGAGCAGTACTTC.

This clonotype has just a few counts. CDR3 protein: CASSPGSLYGYTF. The CDR3 coding sequence is TGTGCCAGCAGTCCGGGGTCTCTCTATGGCTACACCTTC. The chain links TRBV12-3 or TRBV12-4 to TRBJ1-2; D gene unclear. The CDR3 sequence is 13 residues long. V was cut by 5 bases and J by 4 bases, with 11 bases left in between.

The chain combines TRBV12-3 or TRBV12-4 with TRBJ2-5; no clear D. Deletions cut 3 bases from V and 2 bases from J, with 10 bases between. CDR3 length: 14 amino acids. The CDR3 region has the DNA TGTGCCAGCAGTTTCGGCAGAGAGCAAGAGACCCAGTACTTC. Protein product: CASSFGREQETQYF.

The chain is built from TRBV20-1 and TRBJ2-7; unclear D gene. The CDR3 spans 15 residues. In germline, CDR1 is DFQATT, CDR2 SNEGSKA (reference sequence). V lost 0 bases and J 0 bases, leaving 12 bases between the germline ends. The CDR3 DNA reads TGCAGTGCTAGAGATCGGTTAGAACCCTCCTACGAGCAGTACTTC. Translating gives CSARDRLEPSYEQYF.

The rearrangement joins TRBV12-3 or TRBV12-4 to TRBJ1-5, with TRBD1 as a possible D gene (5 bases). V shed 2 bases and J shed 1 base, with 12 bases lying between them. The CDR3 covers 16 residues. The CDR3 DNA reads as TGTGCCAGCAGTTTAATGGGGGGGTGGAGCAATCAGCCCCAGCATTTT. Protein sequence: CASSLMGGWSNQPQHF.

The rearrangement uses TRBV9 and TRBJ2-7; 8 bases are a match to TRBD1. Germline lookup yields CDR1 SGDLS and CDR2 YYNGEE. The length of the CDR3 is 14 residues. The trim removed 2 bases at V and 3 bases at J, leaving 4 bases unmatched. The CDR3 spells CASSVGDRSYEQYF. The CDR3, as DNA: TGTGCCAGCAGCGTGGGGGACAGGAGCTACGAGCAGTACTTC.

The chain combines TRBV12-3 or TRBV12-4 with TRBJ1-2, with D possibly being TRBD1 (5 bases). V lost 6 bases to trimming and J lost 4 bases, with 15 bases between them. This CDR3 is built from 14 residues. The CDR3 DNA is TGTGCCAGCAGGGATAACCGAGGGGCCTATGGCTACACCTTC. It yields the protein CASRDNRGAYGYTF.

The V and J genes are TRBV7-8 and TRBJ2-3, with 12 bases aligning to TRBD2. V was clipped by 8 bases and J by 4 bases; unmatched bases: 1. The CDR3 totals 13 residues. Germline loops: CDR1 SGHVS, CDR2 FQNEAQ. The DNA for the CDR3 is TGTGCCAGCCTAGCGGGAGGGCCAGATACGCAGTATTTT. It translates to CASLAGGPDTQYF.